Below, one T cell receptor (beta chain) is given with its context. Its antigen is not identified. The PCR ran on 60 Vbeta and 13 Jbeta primers. TCRdb's table, derived via immunoSEQ multiplex PCR, lists solely in-frame clones and lacks some. The sample lists approximately 120,000 clones; roughly four fifths were seen once. The data stem from a study of cytomegalovirus exposure and HLA in healthy donors. General study points: CMV antigen specificity was confirmed in vitro for a few CMV-associated chains. For most TCR sequences rarity was the rule, although some public TCRs occurred in many donors.

The sequenced sample consisted of PBMCs. The sequence came from a woman aged 45-59 years in good health and CMV-seropositive.

The CDR3 is CASSIGASGAYEQYF. In DNA, the CDR3 is TGTGCCAGTAGTATTGGGGCTAGCGGGGCCTACGAGCAGTACTTC. The genes are TRBV19 and TRBJ2-7, with 9 nucleotides matching TRBD2. This CDR3 is 15 amino acids long. The trim removed 3 bases at V and 2 bases at J, leaving 5 bases unmatched. Germline V gene lookup returns CDR1 LNHDA and CDR2 SQIVND (reference sequence).